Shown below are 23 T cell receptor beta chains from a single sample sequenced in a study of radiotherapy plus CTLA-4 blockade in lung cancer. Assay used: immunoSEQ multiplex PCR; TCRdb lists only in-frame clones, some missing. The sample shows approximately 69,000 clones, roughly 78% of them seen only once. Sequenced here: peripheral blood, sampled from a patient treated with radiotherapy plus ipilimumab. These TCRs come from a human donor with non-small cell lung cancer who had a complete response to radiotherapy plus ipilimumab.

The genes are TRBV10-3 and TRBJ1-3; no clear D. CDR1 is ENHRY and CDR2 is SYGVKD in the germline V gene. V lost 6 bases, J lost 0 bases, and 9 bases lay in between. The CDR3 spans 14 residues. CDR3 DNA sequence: TGTGCCATCAGGCCAAGTCCCTCTGGAAACACCATATATTTT. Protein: CAIRPSPSGNTIYF.

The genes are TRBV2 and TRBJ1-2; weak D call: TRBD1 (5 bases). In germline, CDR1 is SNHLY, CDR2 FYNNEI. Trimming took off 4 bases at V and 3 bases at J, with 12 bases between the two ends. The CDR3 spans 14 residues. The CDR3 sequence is CASSGDRGHYGYTF. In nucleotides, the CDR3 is TGTGCCAGCAGTGGGGATCGGGGCCACTATGGCTACACCTTC.

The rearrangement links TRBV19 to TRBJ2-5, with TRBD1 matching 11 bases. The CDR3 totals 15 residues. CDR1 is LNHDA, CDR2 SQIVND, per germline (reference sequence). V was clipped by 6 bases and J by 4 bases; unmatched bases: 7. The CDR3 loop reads CASRLTGQGGETQYF. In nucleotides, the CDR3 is TGTGCCAGTAGACTGACGGGACAGGGGGGAGAGACCCAGTACTTC.

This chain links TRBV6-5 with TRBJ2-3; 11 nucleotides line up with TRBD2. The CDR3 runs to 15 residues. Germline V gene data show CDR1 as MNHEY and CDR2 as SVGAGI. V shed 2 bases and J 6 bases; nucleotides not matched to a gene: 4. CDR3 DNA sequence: TGTGCCAGCAGTTACAATAGCGGGAGGGCGGATACGCAGTATTTT. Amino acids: CASSYNSGRADTQYF.

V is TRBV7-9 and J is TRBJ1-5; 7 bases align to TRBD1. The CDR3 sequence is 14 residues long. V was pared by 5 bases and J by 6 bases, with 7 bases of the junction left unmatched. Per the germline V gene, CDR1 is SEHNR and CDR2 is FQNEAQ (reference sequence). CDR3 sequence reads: CASSETGEAQPQHF. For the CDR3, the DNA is TGTGCCAGCAGCGAAACAGGGGAGGCTCAGCCCCAGCATTTT.

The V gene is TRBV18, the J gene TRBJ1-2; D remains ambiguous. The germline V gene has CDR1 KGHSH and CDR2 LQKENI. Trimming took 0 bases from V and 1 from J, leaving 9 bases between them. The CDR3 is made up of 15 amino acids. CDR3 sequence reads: CASSPPGNLNYGYTF. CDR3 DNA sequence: TGTGCCAGCTCACCACCAGGGAACCTTAACTATGGCTACACCTTC. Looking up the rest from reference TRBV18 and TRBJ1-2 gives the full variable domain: NAGVMQNPRHLVRRRGQEARLRCSPMKGHSHVYWYRQLPEEGLKFMVYLQKENIIDESGMPKERFSAEFPKEGPSILRIQQVVRGDSAAYFCASSPPGNLNYGYTFGSGTRLTVV.

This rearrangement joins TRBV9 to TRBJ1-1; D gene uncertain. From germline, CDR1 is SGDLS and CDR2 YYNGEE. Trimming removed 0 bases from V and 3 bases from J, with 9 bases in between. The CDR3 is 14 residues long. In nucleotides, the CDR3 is TGTGCCAGCAGCGTAGGAAGTCAGGACACTGAAGCTTTCTTT. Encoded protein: CASSVGSQDTEAFF. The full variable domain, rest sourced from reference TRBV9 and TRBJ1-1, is DSGVTQTPKHLITATGQRVTLRCSPRSGDLSVYWYQQSLDQGLQFLIQYYNGEERAKGNILERFSAQQFPDLHSELNLSSLELGDSALYFCASSVGSQDTEAFFGQGTRLTVV.

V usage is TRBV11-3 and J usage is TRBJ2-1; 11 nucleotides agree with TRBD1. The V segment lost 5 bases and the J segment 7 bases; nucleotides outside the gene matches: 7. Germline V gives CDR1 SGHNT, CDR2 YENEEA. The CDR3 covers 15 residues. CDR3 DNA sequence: TGTGCCAGCAGCGCCCGGGACAGGGGGTGGAATGAGCAGTTCTTC. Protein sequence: CASSARDRGWNEQFF.

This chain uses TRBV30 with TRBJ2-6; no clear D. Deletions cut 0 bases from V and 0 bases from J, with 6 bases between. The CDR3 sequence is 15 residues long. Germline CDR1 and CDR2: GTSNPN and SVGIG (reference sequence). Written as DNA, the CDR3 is TGTGCCTGGAGTGTTCCCAACTCTGGGGCCAACGTCCTGACTTTC. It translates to CAWSVPNSGANVLTF.

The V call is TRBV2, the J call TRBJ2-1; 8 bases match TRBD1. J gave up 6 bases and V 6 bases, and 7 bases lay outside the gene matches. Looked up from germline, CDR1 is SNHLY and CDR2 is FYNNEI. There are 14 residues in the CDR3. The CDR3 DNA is TGTGCCAGCAGGGCACTACAGGGGGGCAATGAGCAGTTCTTC. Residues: CASRALQGGNEQFF.

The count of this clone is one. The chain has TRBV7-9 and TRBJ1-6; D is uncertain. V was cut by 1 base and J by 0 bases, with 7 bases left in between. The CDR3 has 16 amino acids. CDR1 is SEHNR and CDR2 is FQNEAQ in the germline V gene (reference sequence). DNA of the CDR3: TGTGCCAGCAGCTTAGTTACCAGCTCCTATAATTCACCCCTCCACTTT. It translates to CASSLVTSSYNSPLHF. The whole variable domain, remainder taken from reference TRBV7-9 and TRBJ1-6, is DTGVSQNPRHKITKRGQNVTFRCDPISEHNRLYWYRQTLGQGPEFLTYFQNEAQLEKSRLLSDRFSAERPKGSFSTLEIQRTEQGDSAMYLCASSLVTSSYNSPLHFGNGTRLTVT.

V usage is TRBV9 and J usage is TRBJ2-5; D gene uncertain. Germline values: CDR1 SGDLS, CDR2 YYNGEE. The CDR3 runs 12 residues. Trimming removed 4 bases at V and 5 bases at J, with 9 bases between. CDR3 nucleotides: TGTGCCAGCAGCCCTGGACGGGAGACCCAGTACTTC. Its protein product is CASSPGRETQYF. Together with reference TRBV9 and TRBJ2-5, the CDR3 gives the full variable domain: DSGVTQTPKHLITATGQRVTLRCSPRSGDLSVYWYQQSLDQGLQFLIQYYNGEERAKGNILERFSAQQFPDLHSELNLSSLELGDSALYFCASSPGRETQYFGPGTRLLVL.

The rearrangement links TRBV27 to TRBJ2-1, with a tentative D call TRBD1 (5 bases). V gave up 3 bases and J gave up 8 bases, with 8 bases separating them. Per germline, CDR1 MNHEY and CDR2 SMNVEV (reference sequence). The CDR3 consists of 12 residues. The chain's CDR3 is CASSLQGHEQFF. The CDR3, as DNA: TGTGCCAGCAGTTTGCAGGGCCATGAGCAGTTCTTC.

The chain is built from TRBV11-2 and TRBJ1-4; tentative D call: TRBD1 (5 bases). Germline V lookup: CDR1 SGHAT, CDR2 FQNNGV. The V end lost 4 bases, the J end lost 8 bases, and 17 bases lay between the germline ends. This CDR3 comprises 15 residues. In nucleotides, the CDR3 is TGTGCCAGCAGCTCCCTCTATGGGACGGTCGAAAAACTGTTTTTT. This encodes CASSSLYGTVEKLFF.

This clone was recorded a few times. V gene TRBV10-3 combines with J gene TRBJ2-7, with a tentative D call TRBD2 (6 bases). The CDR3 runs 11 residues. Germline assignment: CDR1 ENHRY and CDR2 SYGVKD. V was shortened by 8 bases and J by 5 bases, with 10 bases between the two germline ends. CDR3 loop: CAISLANEQYF. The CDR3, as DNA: TGTGCCATCTCGCTAGCGAACGAGCAGTACTTC.

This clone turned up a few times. CDR3 sequence: CASLRGGTRDEKLFF. The DNA of the CDR3 is TGTGCCAGCCTCCGGGGGGGGACGCGTGATGAAAAACTGTTTTTT. This rearrangement joins TRBV6-5 to TRBJ1-4, with D possibly being TRBD1 (5 bases). V lost 8 bases and J lost 6, with 19 bases in between. Germline CDR1 is MNHEY and CDR2 is SVGAGI. The CDR3 consists of 15 residues.

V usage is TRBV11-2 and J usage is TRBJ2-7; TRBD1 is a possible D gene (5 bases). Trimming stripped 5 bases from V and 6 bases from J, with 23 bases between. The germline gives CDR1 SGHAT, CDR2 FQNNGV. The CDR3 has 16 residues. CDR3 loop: CASSPSAQQGLGEQYF. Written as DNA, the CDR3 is TGTGCCAGCAGCCCCTCCGCACAGCAGGGCCTAGGCGAGCAGTACTTC.

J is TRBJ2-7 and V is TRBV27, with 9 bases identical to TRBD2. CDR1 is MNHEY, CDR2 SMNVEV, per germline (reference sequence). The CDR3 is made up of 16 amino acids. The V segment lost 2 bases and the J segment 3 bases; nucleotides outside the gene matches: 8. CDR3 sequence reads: CASSLRSLAGIYEQYF. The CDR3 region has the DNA TGTGCCAGCAGTTTAAGGTCCCTAGCGGGGATCTACGAGCAGTACTTC.

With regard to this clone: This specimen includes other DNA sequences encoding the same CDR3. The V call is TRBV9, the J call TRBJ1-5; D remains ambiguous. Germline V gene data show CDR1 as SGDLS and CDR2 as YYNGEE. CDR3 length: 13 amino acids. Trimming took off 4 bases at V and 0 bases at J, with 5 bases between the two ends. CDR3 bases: TGTGCCAGCAGCCCGGATAGCAATCAGCCCCAGCATTTT. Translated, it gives CASSPDSNQPQHF.

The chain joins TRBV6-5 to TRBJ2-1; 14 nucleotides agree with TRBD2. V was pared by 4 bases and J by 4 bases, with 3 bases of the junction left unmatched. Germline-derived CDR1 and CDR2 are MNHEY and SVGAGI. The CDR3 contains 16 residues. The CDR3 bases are TGTGCCAGCAGTTCATGGACTAGCGGGAGGTACAATGAGCAGTTCTTC. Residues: CASSSWTSGRYNEQFF.

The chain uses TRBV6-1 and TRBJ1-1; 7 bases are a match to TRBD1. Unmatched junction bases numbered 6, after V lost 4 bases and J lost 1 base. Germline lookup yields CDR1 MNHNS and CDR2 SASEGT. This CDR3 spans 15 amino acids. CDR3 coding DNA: TGTGCCAGCAGTGCCGGGACAGCCAAGAACACTGAAGCTTTCTTT. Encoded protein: CASSAGTAKNTEAFF.

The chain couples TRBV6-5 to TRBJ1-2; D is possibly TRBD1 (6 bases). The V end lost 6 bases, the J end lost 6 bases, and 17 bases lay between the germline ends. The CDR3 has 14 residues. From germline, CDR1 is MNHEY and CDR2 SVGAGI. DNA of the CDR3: TGTGCCAGCAGAATTACAGGGTGGTTCGATGGCTACACCTTC. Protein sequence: CASRITGWFDGYTF.

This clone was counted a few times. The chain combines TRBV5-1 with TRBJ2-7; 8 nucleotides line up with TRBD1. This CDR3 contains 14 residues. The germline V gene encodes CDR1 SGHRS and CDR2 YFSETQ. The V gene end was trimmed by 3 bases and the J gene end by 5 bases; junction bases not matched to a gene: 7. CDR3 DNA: TGCGCCAGCAGCTCGGACAGGGCCCTCAACGAGCAGTACTTC. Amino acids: CASSSDRALNEQYF.